These 23 T cell receptor beta chains came from one sample sequenced in a study of blood T cell repertoires in COVID-19 (dated by TCRdb to between 2020 and 2021). The method behind the library was the immunoSEQ multiplex PCR assay. TCRdb took over this immuneACCESS table, retaining in-frame rearrangements with V and J assigned. Such tables are incomplete; in checked studies, under half of the missing clones stem from an unresolved V gene, and the remainder is unexplained. Counted in this sample were 95,000 to 150,000 clones; 70% to 90% of them appeared once. The ten top clones hold about 4.7% of the sample. Sequences were obtained from peripheral blood. These receptors were taken from a man aged 35-49 years with acute or convalescent COVID-19.

This clone was observed a few times. The chain combines TRBV18 with TRBJ2-1; D is perhaps TRBD2 (5 bases). Germline CDR1 reads KGHSH; CDR2 reads LQKENI. With 2 bases removed from V and 0 bases from J, the gap between germline ends came to 14 bases. The CDR3 consists of 17 residues. The CDR3 DNA reads TGTGCCAGCTCACCAGGGAGCGTCGCGAGCTCCTACAATGAGCAGTTCTTC. Residues: CASSPGSVASSYNEQFF.

The chain couples TRBV13 to TRBJ1-3; 9 positions match TRBD1. CDR3 length: 13 residues. Germline CDR1 PRHDT, CDR2 FYEKMQ (reference sequence). CDR3 loop: CASGTGIGNTIYF. CDR3 in DNA: TGTGCGTCCGGGACAGGGATAGGAAACACCATATATTTT.

The J gene is TRBJ2-3, the V gene TRBV6-5; D unclear. The CDR3 length is 14 residues. The germline gives CDR1 MNHEY, CDR2 SVGAGI. V was clipped by 2 bases and J by 2 bases, with 8 bases between them. The CDR3 DNA sequence: TGTGCCAGCAGTTACCAAAGCTACACAGATACGCAGTATTTT. Encoded protein: CASSYQSYTDTQYF.

The J gene is TRBJ2-6, the V gene TRBV5-1; D perhaps matches TRBD1 (5 bases). Between the trimmed V and J ends, which lost 3 bases and 2 bases, there was a span of 15 bases. The CDR3 is 17 amino acids. CDR1 is SGHRS, CDR2 YFSETQ, per germline. The CDR3 protein is CASSSSGRAAGANVLTF. CDR3 DNA sequence: TGCGCCAGCAGCTCTTCGGGCAGGGCTGCTGGGGCCAACGTCCTGACTTTC.

The chain joins TRBV24-1 to TRBJ2-6; 11 bases line up with TRBD1. The CDR3 extends over 17 amino acids. J was trimmed by 2 bases and V by 9 bases; bases with no gene match: 8. The germline CDR1 and CDR2 sequences are KGHDR and SFDVKD. The CDR3 protein is CATRPGQGVPGANVLTF. Written as DNA, the CDR3 is TGTGCCACCCGTCCGGGACAGGGGGTCCCTGGGGCCAACGTCCTGACTTTC.

The rearrangement links TRBV27 to TRBJ2-7, with D maybe TRBD1 (6 bases). In germline, CDR1 is MNHEY, CDR2 SMNVEV (reference sequence). The CDR3 runs 16 residues. Deletions cut 2 bases from V and 6 bases from J, with 20 bases between. The CDR3 DNA reads as TGTGCCAGCAGTTTACAGGCAATTAGCAGGGGTGGCGAGCAGTACTTC. Translation gives CASSLQAISRGGEQYF.

The chain carries TRBV30 and TRBJ2-1; no clear D gene. V lost 2 bases, J lost 7 bases, and 6 bases lay in between. The CDR3 is made up of 11 amino acids. Per the germline V gene, CDR1 is GTSNPN and CDR2 is SVGIG (reference sequence). Here the CDR3 reads CAWSRRNEQFF. For the CDR3, the DNA is TGTGCCTGGAGTAGGCGGAATGAGCAGTTCTTC.

This clone appeared a single time. V usage is TRBV19 and J usage is TRBJ1-1; tentative D call: TRBD1 (6 bases). Germline V gives CDR1 LNHDA, CDR2 SQIVND (reference sequence). The CDR3 totals 14 residues. Between the trimmed V and J ends, which lost 7 bases and 1 base, there was a span of 13 bases. The CDR3 DNA sequence: TGTGCCAGTATAGTGGGGGCCACGAACACTGAAGCTTTCTTT. As protein: CASIVGATNTEAFF.

The V and J genes are TRBV9 and TRBJ2-1, with 13 bases aligning to TRBD2. The length of the CDR3 is 16 residues. The germline gives CDR1 SGDLS, CDR2 YYNGEE. Trimming cost V 2 bases and J 6 bases; bases outside gene matches: 5. Here the CDR3 DNA reads TGTGCCAGCAGCGTGGGACTAGCGGGAATTTCCAATGAGCAGTTCTTC. Translating gives CASSVGLAGISNEQFF.

The gene calls are TRBV4-1 and TRBJ1-2; D may be TRBD1 (6 bases). Germline V gene data show CDR1 as MGHRA and CDR2 as YSYEKL. CDR3 length equals 14 residues. V lost 0 bases to trimming and J lost 4 bases, with 9 bases between them. CDR3 residues: CASSQDGGLYGYTF. As DNA, the CDR3 is TGCGCCAGCAGCCAAGATGGGGGCCTCTATGGCTACACCTTC.

The chain employs TRBV9 and TRBJ1-3; 7 positions agree with TRBD1. The CDR3 is made up of 15 amino acids. V trimming: 0 bases; J trimming: 3 bases; junction bases outside the gene matches: 3. Per germline, CDR1 SGDLS and CDR2 YYNGEE. CDR3 in amino acids: CASSVEGARGNTIYF. DNA for the CDR3: TGTGCCAGCAGCGTAGAGGGGGCGCGTGGAAACACCATATATTTT.

The chain carries TRBV6-5 and TRBJ1-1; D possibly corresponds to TRBD1 (5 bases). Germline-derived CDR1 and CDR2 are MNHEY and SVGAGI. Trimming shortened V by 0 bases and J by 11 bases, and 13 bases separated the two germline ends. The CDR3 has 13 amino acids. The CDR3 sequence: CASSYSDARVAFF. Written as DNA, the CDR3 is TGTGCCAGCAGTTACTCAGACGCCAGGGTGGCTTTCTTT.

This chain links TRBV7-2 with TRBJ2-5, with 7 nucleotides matching TRBD2. The CDR3 sequence is 14 residues long. From germline, CDR1 is SGHTA and CDR2 FQGNSA. The J segment lost 9 bases and the V segment lost 3 bases, leaving 10 bases of the junction unmatched. The CDR3 reads CASSFPGLPKAQYF. The DNA of the CDR3 is TGTGCCAGCAGCTTCCCGGGACTACCCAAGGCCCAGTACTTC.

This clone was seen only once. V usage is TRBV2 and J usage is TRBJ1-4; 9 bases are shared with TRBD1. With V trimmed by 6 bases and J by 7 bases, 9 bases remained unmatched. This CDR3 is 15 amino acids long. Germline CDR1 SNHLY, CDR2 FYNNEI. CDR3 in amino acids: CASSGLRDRAEKLFF. CDR3 coding DNA: TGTGCCAGCAGCGGACTCCGGGACAGGGCTGAAAAACTGTTTTTT.

The rearrangement joins TRBV2 to TRBJ1-4; 7 bases align to TRBD1. The V and J ends lost 9 bases and 6 bases, in that order; junction bases with no gene match: 7. The CDR3 is made up of 13 amino acids. Germline CDR1 reads SNHLY; CDR2 reads FYNNEI. CDR3 region: CASQIDRDEKLFF. In DNA form, the CDR3 reads TGTGCCAGTCAGATAGACAGGGATGAAAAACTGTTTTTT.

This chain connects TRBV7-2 to TRBJ2-1; 11 bases line up with TRBD2. With 5 bases clipped from V and 6 bases from J, the junction kept 9 bases outside the gene matches. Germline CDR1 SGHTA, CDR2 FQGNSA. The CDR3 totals 16 residues. This CDR3 reads CASSQGIAGGVNEQFF. The CDR3 DNA follows: TGTGCCAGCAGCCAGGGGATAGCGGGGGGGGTCAATGAGCAGTTCTTC.

Comment on this clone: Germline and junction disagree at one end, which may indicate a read error. The genes are TRBV4-3 and TRBJ2-7, with 11 bases identical to TRBD2. This CDR3 has 17 residues. Germline values: CDR1 LGHNA, CDR2 YSLEER. CDR3 region: CASSQGSGTSGFYGQYF. CDR3 DNA sequence: TGCGCCAGCAGCCAAGGCTCCGGGACTAGCGGATTCTACGGGCAGTACTTC.

The gene calls are TRBV10-2 and TRBJ2-1; 7 bases line up with TRBD2. Germline-derived CDR1 and CDR2 are WSHSY and SAAADI. The CDR3 has 17 residues. V gave up 0 bases and J gave up 1 base; unmatched junction bases: 6. CDR3 DNA: TGCGCCAGCAGTGAGTCGACGGTGGGAGGGTCCTACAATGAGCAGTTCTTC. Protein sequence: CASSESTVGGSYNEQFF.

This clone was seen just once. J is TRBJ2-7 and V is TRBV24-1; D possibly corresponds to TRBD2 (6 bases). Trimming shortened V by 7 bases and J by 5 bases, and 17 bases separated the two germline ends. The germline gives CDR1 KGHDR, CDR2 SFDVKD. The length of the CDR3 is 14 residues. CDR3 nucleotide sequence: TGTGCCACCAGCGGGGGACCTGACTTCAACGAGCAGTACTTC. This gives the protein CATSGGPDFNEQYF.

The chain has TRBV24-1 and TRBJ2-1; TRBD2 matches at 11 bases. The germline gives CDR1 KGHDR, CDR2 SFDVKD. The CDR3 is made up of 16 amino acids. The J segment lost 8 bases and the V segment lost 4 bases, leaving 9 bases of the junction unmatched. The CDR3 sequence is CATSEPTSGKVYEQFF. The CDR3 region has the DNA TGTGCCACCAGTGAGCCGACTAGCGGGAAAGTCTATGAGCAGTTCTTC.

This clone was recorded only once. This chain links TRBV5-1 with TRBJ1-1, with D perhaps matching TRBD1 (6 bases). The CDR3 covers 14 residues. Germline values: CDR1 SGHRS, CDR2 YFSETQ. V was pared by 2 bases and J by 3 bases, with 11 bases between. CDR3 in DNA: TGCGCCAGCAGCTTTCAGGGGACGGACACTGAAGCTTTCTTT. This encodes CASSFQGTDTEAFF.

The rearrangement joins TRBV6-6 to TRBJ1-1; D unresolved. The CDR3 sequence is 13 residues long. Trimming shortened V by 8 bases and J by 3 bases, and 13 bases separated the two germline ends. From germline, CDR1 is MNHNY and CDR2 SVGAGI (reference sequence). The CDR3: CASGLERDTEAFF. CDR3 nucleotide sequence: TGTGCCAGCGGCCTGGAGAGGGACACTGAAGCTTTCTTT.

The CDR3 here is CASSLGGGKTNEKLFF. DNA for the CDR3: TGTGCCAGCAGCTTAGGGGGGGGGAAAACTAATGAAAAACTGTTTTTT. The V gene is TRBV7-2, the J gene TRBJ1-4; tentatively, D is TRBD1 (5 bases). Trimming stripped 1 base from V and 1 base from J, with 10 bases between. The CDR3 spans 16 residues. Germline CDR1 SGHTA, CDR2 FQGNSA. The variable domain in full, completed from reference TRBV7-2 and TRBJ1-4, reads GAGVSQSPSNKVTEKGKDVELRCDPISGHTALYWYRQSLGQGLEFLIYFQGNSAPDKSGLPSDRFSAERTGGSVSTLTIQRTQQEDSAVYLCASSLGGGKTNEKLFFGSGTQLSVL.